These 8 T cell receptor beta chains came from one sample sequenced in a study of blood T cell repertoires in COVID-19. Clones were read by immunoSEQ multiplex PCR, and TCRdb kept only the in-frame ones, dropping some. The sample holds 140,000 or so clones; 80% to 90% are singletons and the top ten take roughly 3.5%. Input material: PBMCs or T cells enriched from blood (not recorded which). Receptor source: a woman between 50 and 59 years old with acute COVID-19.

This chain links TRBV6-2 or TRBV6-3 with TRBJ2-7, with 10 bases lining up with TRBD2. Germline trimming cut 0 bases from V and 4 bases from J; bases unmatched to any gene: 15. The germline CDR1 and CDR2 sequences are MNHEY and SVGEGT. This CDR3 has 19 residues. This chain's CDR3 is CASSYSIPSGSHRDYEQYF. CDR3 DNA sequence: TGTGCCAGCAGTTACTCGATACCTAGCGGGAGTCATCGGGATTACGAGCAGTACTTC.

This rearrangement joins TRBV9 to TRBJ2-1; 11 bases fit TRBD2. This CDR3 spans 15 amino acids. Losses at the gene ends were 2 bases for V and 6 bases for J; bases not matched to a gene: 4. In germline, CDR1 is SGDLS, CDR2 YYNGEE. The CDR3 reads CASSVSGREVNEQFF. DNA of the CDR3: TGTGCCAGCAGCGTTAGCGGGAGGGAGGTCAATGAGCAGTTCTTC.

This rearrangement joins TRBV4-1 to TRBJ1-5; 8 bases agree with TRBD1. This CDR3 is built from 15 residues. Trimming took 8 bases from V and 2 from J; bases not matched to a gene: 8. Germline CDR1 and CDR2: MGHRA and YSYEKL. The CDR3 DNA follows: TGCGCCAGCCAAACTCAGGACAGGGGCAATCAGCCCCAGCATTTT. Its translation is CASQTQDRGNQPQHF.

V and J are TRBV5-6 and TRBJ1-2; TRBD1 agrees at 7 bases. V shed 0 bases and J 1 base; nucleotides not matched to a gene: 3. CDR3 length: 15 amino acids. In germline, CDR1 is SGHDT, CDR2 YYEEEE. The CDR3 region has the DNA TGTGCCAGCAGCTTGGACAGGGGATTTAACTATGGCTACACCTTC. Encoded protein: CASSLDRGFNYGYTF.

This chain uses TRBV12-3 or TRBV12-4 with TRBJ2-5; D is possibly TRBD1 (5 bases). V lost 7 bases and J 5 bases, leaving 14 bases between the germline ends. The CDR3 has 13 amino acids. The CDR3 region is CASNVGLAETQYF. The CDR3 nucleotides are TGTGCCAGCAATGTGGGGCTGGCGGAGACCCAGTACTTC.

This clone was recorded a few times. The CDR3 DNA reads TGTGCCAGCAGTGACGGGGGGTCTGAAGCTTTCTTT. This translates into CASSDGGSEAFF. J is TRBJ1-1 and V is TRBV6-4, with TRBD1 as a possible D gene (5 bases). Looked up from germline, CDR1 is MRHNA and CDR2 is SNTAGT. V was shortened by 2 bases and J by 6 bases, with 7 bases between the two germline ends. The CDR3 is 12 amino acids.

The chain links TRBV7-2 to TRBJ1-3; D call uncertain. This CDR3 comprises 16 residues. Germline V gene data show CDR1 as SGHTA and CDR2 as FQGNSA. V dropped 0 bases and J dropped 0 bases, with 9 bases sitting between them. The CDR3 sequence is CASSLAPPGSGNTIYF. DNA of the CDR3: TGTGCCAGCAGCTTAGCGCCGCCAGGCTCTGGAAACACCATATATTTT. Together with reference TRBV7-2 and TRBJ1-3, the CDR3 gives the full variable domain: GAGVSQSPSNKVTEKGKDVELRCDPISGHTALYWYRQSLGQGLEFLIYFQGNSAPDKSGLPSDRFSAERTGGSVSTLTIQRTQQEDSAVYLCASSLAPPGSGNTIYFGEGSWLTVV.

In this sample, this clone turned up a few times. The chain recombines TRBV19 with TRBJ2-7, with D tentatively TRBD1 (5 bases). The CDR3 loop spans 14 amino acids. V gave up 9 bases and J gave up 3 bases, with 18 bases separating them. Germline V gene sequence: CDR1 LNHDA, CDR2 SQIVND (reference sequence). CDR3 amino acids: CARMRTTVGYEQYF. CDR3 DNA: TGTGCCAGAATGAGGACGACAGTAGGCTACGAGCAGTACTTC.